Listed here are 26 T cell receptor beta chains from one sample, sequenced in a study of CD8 T cells in ankylosing spondylitis. Each CDR3 protein gets one entry after TCRdb re-called the 5' RACE reads with MiXCR. The table lists roughly 200,000 distinct CDR3 sequences, roughly 26% of them singletons. The sample consisted of blood, either unsorted or a sorted T cell fraction (not recorded which). These receptors were obtained from a male donor with ankylosing spondylitis or in good health (not recorded which).

In this sample, this clonotype turned up many times. This chain links TRBV10-3 with TRBJ2-1; 11 positions agree with TRBD1. The CDR3 has 16 residues. The germline CDR1 and CDR2 sequences are ENHRY and SYGVKD. V trimming: 5 bases; J trimming: 7 bases; junction bases outside the gene matches: 10. The CDR3 DNA follows: TGTGCCATCAGTTCCGGGACAGGGGGGGATTGGAATGAGCAGTTCTTC. Protein product: CAISSGTGGDWNEQFF.

This chain links TRBV6-5 with TRBJ2-7; 11 bases map to TRBD1. The V segment lost 2 bases and the J segment 5 bases; nucleotides outside the gene matches: 8. Germline values: CDR1 MNHEY, CDR2 SVGAGI. The CDR3 has 16 residues. In DNA form, the CDR3 reads TGTGCCAGCAGTTACGCCGCCGGGACAGGGGGAGACGAGCAGTACTTC. It encodes CASSYAAGTGGDEQYF.

This clonotype appeared a few times. This chain links TRBV29-1 with TRBJ2-7, with a weak D call TRBD2 (6 bases). The CDR3 contains 15 residues. Germline CDR1 and CDR2: SQVTM and ANQGSEA. V was shortened by 3 bases and J by 2 bases, with 17 bases between the two germline ends. The DNA of the CDR3 is TGCAGCGTTGAGATATTGGAGGGGAATACCTACGAGCAGTACTTC. Protein sequence: CSVEILEGNTYEQYF.

This clonotype was seen more than once but under ten times. This chain links TRBV6-1 with TRBJ2-7, with D unresolved. Between the trimmed V and J ends, which lost 7 bases and 0 bases, there was a span of 13 bases. The CDR3 spans 14 residues. Germline V lookup: CDR1 MNHNS, CDR2 SASEGT. CDR3 protein: CASIPGGSSYEQYF. The CDR3 nucleotides read TGTGCCAGCATTCCCGGTGGAAGCTCCTACGAGCAGTACTTC.

The V and J genes are TRBV20-1 and TRBJ2-1, with 10 bases fitting TRBD2. The CDR3 loop spans 16 amino acids. Germline V gene sequence: CDR1 DFQATT, CDR2 SNEGSKA (reference sequence). J gave up 6 bases and V 6 bases, and 14 bases lay outside the gene matches. CDR3 amino acids: CSADNPAGGPSNEQFF. The DNA for the CDR3 is TGCAGTGCAGACAACCCAGCGGGAGGGCCTTCCAATGAGCAGTTCTTC.

This clonotype was picked up many times. This chain links TRBV28 with TRBJ2-7; D perhaps matches TRBD1 (5 bases). The ends were cut back, 5 bases at V and 9 bases at J, with 20 bases in the middle. The CDR3 is 14 amino acids. Looked up from germline, CDR1 is MDHEN and CDR2 is SYDVKM. The CDR3 loop is CASSPGRTRAWQYF. CDR3 DNA sequence: TGTGCCAGCAGTCCAGGACGGACACGTGCTTGGCAGTACTTC.

In this sample, this clonotype turned up once. V and J are TRBV30 and TRBJ2-1; 9 positions agree with TRBD2. Germline CDR1 reads GTSNPN; CDR2 reads SVGIG (reference sequence). The CDR3 totals 14 residues. V gave up 7 bases and J gave up 4 bases; unmatched junction bases: 8. The CDR3 here is CASFSGSLYNEQFF. CDR3 nucleotide sequence: TGTGCCTCTTTTAGCGGGAGTTTGTACAATGAGCAGTTCTTC.

The rearrangement joins TRBV7-9 to TRBJ1-3; D possibly corresponds to TRBD1 (6 bases). V lost 4 bases to trimming and J lost 1 base, with 11 bases between them. Germline V lookup: CDR1 SEHNR, CDR2 FQNEAQ (reference sequence). There are 15 residues in the CDR3. As DNA, the CDR3 is TGTGCCAGCAGCTCATTCACAGGGTCTGGAAACACCATATATTTT. This gives the protein CASSSFTGSGNTIYF.

This clonotype has only a few counts. CDR3 nucleotides: TGTGCCAGCAGTGAATATAAGGGGGGCACAGATACGCAGTATTTT. As protein: CASSEYKGGTDTQYF. The rearrangement joins TRBV25-1 to TRBJ2-3, with D perhaps TRBD1 (6 bases). V lost 0 bases and J lost 1, with 8 bases in between. The germline V gene has CDR1 MGHDK and CDR2 SYGVNS. The CDR3 is 15 residues long. Drawing the rest from reference TRBV25-1 and TRBJ2-3, the complete variable domain is EADIYQTPRYLVIGTGKKITLECSQTMGHDKMYWYQQDPGMELHLIHYSYGVNSTEKGDLSSESTVSRIRTEHFPLTLESARPSHTSQYLCASSEYKGGTDTQYFGPGTRLTVL.

This clonotype was detected many times. The gene calls are TRBV3-1 and TRBJ2-2; 9 bases map to TRBD2. This CDR3 spans 19 amino acids. Trimming took 0 bases from V and 0 from J; bases not matched to a gene: 8. Looked up from germline, CDR1 is LGHDT and CDR2 is YNNKEL (reference sequence). This CDR3 is CASSQDLVTSGTNTGELFF. The CDR3 DNA sequence: TGTGCCAGCAGCCAAGATCTTGTGACTAGCGGAACGAACACCGGGGAGCTGTTTTTT.

This chain connects TRBV29-1 to TRBJ1-4; D ambiguous. The CDR3 totals 11 residues. Trimming removed 7 bases from V and 6 bases from J, with 9 bases in between. Germline V gene sequence: CDR1 SQVTM, CDR2 ANQGSEA. The CDR3 protein is CSGFEDEKLFF. CDR3 DNA: TGCAGCGGGTTTGAGGATGAAAAACTGTTTTTT.

This clonotype has ten or more counts. V is TRBV10-3 and J is TRBJ1-5; D is perhaps TRBD1 (6 bases). In germline, CDR1 is ENHRY, CDR2 SYGVKD. The CDR3 sequence is 13 residues long. V lost 7 bases and J lost 4, with 11 bases in between. This CDR3 reads CAITGAPNQPQHF. The CDR3 nucleotides are TGTGCCATCACGGGGGCACCTAATCAGCCCCAGCATTTT.

In this sample, this clonotype turned up many times. The CDR3 here is CATSRVQGLREKLFF. The CDR3 coding sequence is TGTGCCACCAGCAGAGTTCAGGGGCTTCGTGAAAAACTGTTTTTT. This chain uses TRBV15 with TRBJ1-4, with D possibly being TRBD1 (6 bases). Trimming left V 1 base short and J 7 bases short, with 13 bases between. CDR1 and CDR2 from the germline V gene are LNHNV and YYDKDF (reference sequence). This CDR3 contains 15 residues.

At least ten counts were recorded for this clonotype. CDR3 sequence reads: CSAQGGQGLNKASTDTQYF. In DNA, the CDR3 is TGCAGTGCTCAAGGTGGACAGGGACTTAACAAGGCGAGCACAGATACGCAGTATTTT. V is TRBV20-1 and J is TRBJ2-3; TRBD1 aligns across 8 bases. CDR1 and CDR2 from the germline V gene are DFQATT and SNEGSKA (reference sequence). The V and J ends lost 5 bases and 0 bases, in that order; junction bases with no gene match: 19. The CDR3 extends over 19 amino acids.

This clonotype was detected many times. This sequence joins TRBV15 and TRBJ1-6; D is ambiguous. The CDR3 is 13 residues long. CDR1 LNHNV and CDR2 YYDKDF come from the germline V gene (reference sequence). V was shortened by 4 bases and J by 8 bases, with 9 bases between the two germline ends. In DNA form, the CDR3 reads TGTGCCACCAGCACCCTGAGGGATTCACCCCTCCACTTT. It encodes CATSTLRDSPLHF.

The chain uses TRBV20-1 and TRBJ1-2; D is perhaps TRBD1 (6 bases). The CDR3 spans 12 residues. CDR1 and CDR2 from the germline V gene are DFQATT and SNEGSKA (reference sequence). Trimming stripped 3 bases from V and 7 bases from J, with 12 bases between. As DNA, the CDR3 is TGCAGTGCTAGGGCACAGGGAGGTGGCTACACCTTC. Amino acid sequence: CSARAQGGGYTF.

The sample holds many counts of this clonotype. The rearrangement uses TRBV10-3 and TRBJ1-2; TRBD1 aligns across 10 bases. The CDR3 is 14 residues long. J gave up 4 bases and V 3 bases, and 2 bases lay outside the gene matches. Per germline, CDR1 ENHRY and CDR2 SYGVKD. The CDR3 bases are TGTGCCATCAGTGAAGACAGGGGGCTCTATGGCTACACCTTC. Protein product: CAISEDRGLYGYTF.

This chain links TRBV20-1 with TRBJ2-1; D is unresolved. The CDR3 consists of 13 residues. Germline loops: CDR1 DFQATT, CDR2 SNEGSKA (reference sequence). Trimming shortened V by 6 bases and J by 0 bases, and 9 bases separated the two germline ends. The DNA for the CDR3 is TGCAGTGCGCAGACCAGCTCCTACAATGAGCAGTTCTTC. Translating gives CSAQTSSYNEQFF.

This sequence joins TRBV27 and TRBJ2-1; D gene unclear. In germline, CDR1 is MNHEY, CDR2 SMNVEV (reference sequence). V was clipped by 3 bases and J by 4 bases, with 10 bases between them. The CDR3 covers 14 residues. Written as DNA, the CDR3 is TGTGCCAGCAGTTTTGGCGGCAATTACAATGAGCAGTTCTTC. As protein: CASSFGGNYNEQFF.

J is TRBJ2-3 and V is TRBV21-1; the table's TRBD2 call for D was not verified on the DNA. TRBV21-1 represents a pseudogene. This CDR3 contains 19 residues. The CDR3 protein is CASSKGTSGMSGGTDTQYF. DNA for the CDR3: TGTGCCAGCAGCAAGGGGACTAGCGGGATGAGCGGGGGAACAGATACGCAGTATTTT.

The CDR3 protein is CASSKAAGCSYEQYF. CDR3 sequence (DNA): TGTGCCAGCAGCAAAGCGGCAGGGTGCTCCTACGAGCAGTACTTC. The V gene is TRBV21-1, the J gene TRBJ2-7. TRBV21-1 is an annotated pseudogene. There are 15 residues in the CDR3.

The rearrangement links TRBV7-2 to TRBJ2-5, with D hard to call. The CDR3 has 16 residues. V gave up 2 bases and J gave up 0 bases, with 13 bases separating them. Germline assignment: CDR1 SGHTA and CDR2 FQGNSA. DNA for the CDR3: TGTGCCAGCAGCTTATCACCCCAGAGATACCAAGAGACCCAGTACTTC. Protein: CASSLSPQRYQETQYF.

V is TRBV10-3 and J is TRBJ2-5; possibly TRBD2 for D (6 bases). This CDR3 comprises 12 residues. Germline V gene data show CDR1 as ENHRY and CDR2 as SYGVKD. V gave up 8 bases and J gave up 0 bases, with 7 bases separating them. For the CDR3, the DNA is TGTGCCATCGGGGGGTACCAAGAGACCCAGTACTTC. It codes for CAIGGYQETQYF.

This clonotype came up a few times. The chain joins TRBV6-2 or TRBV6-3 to TRBJ2-3; 8 bases agree with TRBD1. Germline V gives CDR1 MNHEY, CDR2 SVGEGT. The CDR3 contains 12 residues. The ends lost 5 bases at V and 5 bases at J; junction bases unmatched: 0. DNA for the CDR3: TGTGCCAGCAGTACAGGGGGAGATACGCAGTATTTT. This gives the protein CASSTGGDTQYF.

This clonotype occurred many times. The V and J genes are TRBV28 and TRBJ2-1; D is possibly TRBD2 (6 bases). The CDR3 is 12 residues long. The ends were cut back, 5 bases at V and 10 bases at J, with 12 bases in the middle. Germline CDR1 and CDR2: MDHEN and SYDVKM. Here the CDR3 DNA reads TGTGCCAGCAGTAAGGGACTGATCGAGCAGTTCTTC. Protein product: CASSKGLIEQFF.

At least ten counts were recorded for this clonotype. This chain connects TRBV7-8 to TRBJ2-7, with 7 bases identical to TRBD1. This CDR3 region has 16 residues. In germline, CDR1 is SGHVS, CDR2 FQNEAQ. V shed 1 base, J shed 0 bases, and the junction held 6 bases outside the gene matches. CDR3 DNA: TGTGCCAGCAGCTTAGGAGGGACAGCTAGCTCCTACGAGCAGTACTTC. Its translation: CASSLGGTASSYEQYF.